This is a list of T cell receptor beta chains from one sample in a study of lymphopenia after photon versus proton radiotherapy. Sequenced by immunoSEQ multiplex PCR; TCRdb stores in-frame clones only, minus some. The sample lists around 15,000 clones, roughly nine tenths occurring once. The sequencing here drew on peripheral blood, taken from a patient treated with proton-based radiotherapy. The receptors derive from a woman aged 60-70 years with cholangiocarcinoma. Some clones in this sample may be carry-over from other donors' samples. The CDR3 runs from the conserved cysteine through the conserved F or W. A D gene is named only where the DNA matches it firmly. Size is omitted from some rows. Given values are once, few, many or a class for expanded clones.

V gene	J gene	clone size	D gene	CDR3 length	CDR3 DNA	CDR3 protein
TRBV5-3	TRBJ2-1	-	TRBD1	16	TGTGCCAGAAGCTTGGAGGGACAGAGCTCCTACAATGAGCAGTTCTTC	CARSLEGQSSYNEQFF
TRBV5-1	TRBJ2-3	-	-	16	TGCGCCAGCAGCTTGGCCTTACAGGCGAGCACAGATACGCAGTATTTT	CASSLALQASTDTQYF
TRBV11-2	TRBJ1-3	few	TRBD1	15	TGTGCCAGCAGCAGCGTGACAGGGGTCGGAAACACCATATATTTT	CASSSVTGVGNTIYF
TRBV6-1	TRBJ2-7	once	TRBD2	14	TGTGCCAGCACCCTAACTAGCGGGGGGATTGGGCAGTACTTC	CASTLTSGGIGQYF
TRBV13	TRBJ1-2	few	-	15	TGTGCCAGCAGCTTAGGGTCGGGCAGTATCTATGGCTACACCTTC	CASSLGSGSIYGYTF
TRBV6-5	TRBJ2-3	-	TRBD2	15	TGTGCCAGCAGTTACAGCGGGAGGGACACAGATACGCAGTATTTT	CASSYSGRDTDTQYF
TRBV6-6	TRBJ2-7	-	TRBD2	14	TGTGCCAGCAGTAACCCGGCGGGGGTTAGGGAGCAGTACTTC	CASSNPAGVREQYF
TRBV29-1	TRBJ1-1	-	-	13	TGCAGCGTTGAAAAGGGGATGAACACTGAAGCTTTCTTT	CSVEKGMNTEAFF
TRBV19	TRBJ1-2	-	TRBD1	15	TGTGCCAGTAGTATTCGACAGGGGGGAGGCTATGGCTACACCTTC	CASSIRQGGGYGYTF
TRBV10-2	TRBJ1-2	-	TRBD1	11	TGCGCCAGTTCAGGGGGATATGGCTACACCTTC	CASSGGYGYTF
TRBV18	TRBJ2-3	-	-	12	TGTGCCAGCTCACCCGGCACAGATACGCAGTATTTT	CASSPGTDTQYF
TRBV2	TRBJ2-6	-	-	18	TGTGCCAGCAGTGTAGGATGGCAGGGCGGAGGTGGGGCCAACGTCCTGACTTTC	CASSVGWQGGGGANVLTF
TRBV2	TRBJ1-2	-	-	12	TGTGCCCACTCCCAGAGTGACTATGGCTACACCTTC	CAHSQSDYGYTF
TRBV2	TRBJ1-1	once	-	14	TGTGCCAGCAATGGGGGGGCAGTGAACACTGAAGCTTTCTTT	CASNGGAVNTEAFF
TRBV4-1	TRBJ1-2	-	-	15	TGCGCCAGCAGCCAGGCCCAGGGACGAAGCTATGGCTACACCTTC	CASSQAQGRSYGYTF
TRBV10-1	TRBJ1-1	-	-	12	TGCGCCAGCAGTGGACAGTACACTGAAGCTTTCTTT	CASSGQYTEAFF
TRBV30	TRBJ2-7	once	-	16	TGTGCCTGGAGGCCCCGGACTCTAAGTAAGGCCTACGAGCAGTACTTC	CAWRPRTLSKAYEQYF
TRBV7-3	TRBJ2-5	-	TRBD2	15	TGTGCCAGCAGCCAAAACGGACTAGGCGTCGAGACCCAGTACTTC	CASSQNGLGVETQYF
TRBV9	TRBJ2-7	-	TRBD1	14	TGTGCCAGCAGCGCGGGACAGGGTGGGTACGAGCAGTACTTC	CASSAGQGGYEQYF
TRBV6-6	TRBJ2-7	-	-	10	TGTGCCAGCAGTTCCAACGAGCAGTACTTC	CASSSNEQYF
TRBV10-3	TRBJ2-5	-	TRBD1	14	TGTGCCATCGGCCCTGGACAGGTTCAAGAGACCCAGTACTTC	CAIGPGQVQETQYF
TRBV5-6	TRBJ2-7	few	-	14	TGTGCCAGCAGCCAAACAGGGATCGCCTACGAGCAGTACTTC	CASSQTGIAYEQYF
TRBV18	TRBJ2-2	few	-	15	TGTGCCAGCTCACCACAAGGCAGGGGCACCGGGGAGCTGTTTTTT	CASSPQGRGTGELFF
TRBV4-1	TRBJ2-5	-	-	15	TGCGCCAGCAGCCAAGACGGGGTGGGTCAAGAGACCCAGTACTTC	CASSQDGVGQETQYF
TRBV7-2	TRBJ1-1	few	-	16	TGTGCCAGCAGCTTAGTTGTCTCGCTGGGGGGCACTGAAGCTTTCTTT	CASSLVVSLGGTEAFF
TRBV11-2	TRBJ2-7	-	TRBD1	15	TGTGCCAGCAGCTTGGGGACAGGGGACACATACGAGCAGTACTTC	CASSLGTGDTYEQYF
TRBV10-2	TRBJ1-5	-	-	14	TGCGCCAGCAGCGGACAGAGTCGCAATCAGCCCCAGCATTTT	CASSGQSRNQPQHF